The rows below give T cell receptor beta chains drawn from one sample of a study of blood T cells in healthy people across ages. From the 5' RACE reads, TCRdb called clonotypes with MiXCR, one entry per CDR3 protein. The profile shows approximately 1,000,000 distinct CDR3 sequences, about two fifths of them singletons. Sequenced material: blood. The source of these receptors is a man aged 18-30 years in good health. Both conserved end residues are part of each CDR3. A D gene is named only where the DNA matches it firmly. Clone sizes are given selectively: once, few, many, or a class where the clone is expanded.

v_call: TRBV27; d_call: TRBD1; clone_size: few; j_call: TRBJ1-2; cdr3_aa: CATLHRGGYTF; cdr3_nt: TGTGCCACCCTCCACAGGGGTGGCTACACCTTC
v_call: TRBV7-7; d_call: TRBD2; clone_size: -; j_call: TRBJ2-3; cdr3_aa: CASSLASLSGGYTDTQYF; cdr3_nt: TGTGCTAGCAGCTTAGCGAGTCTCAGCGGGGGATACACAGATACGCAGTATTTT
v_call: TRBV12-3/TRBV12-4; d_call: -; clone_size: -; j_call: TRBJ1-5; cdr3_aa: CASRTRGANQPQHF; cdr3_nt: TGTGCCAGCAGAACCAGGGGAGCCAATCAGCCCCAGCATTTT
v_call: TRBV5-1; d_call: TRBD1; clone_size: few; j_call: TRBJ1-2; cdr3_aa: CASSSPRGQLTNYGYTF; cdr3_nt: TGCGCCAGCAGCTCCCCTAGGGGGCAGCTAACTAACTATGGCTACACCTTC
v_call: TRBV12-3/TRBV12-4; d_call: -; clone_size: few; j_call: TRBJ1-2; cdr3_aa: CASSLKSGSLNYGYTF; cdr3_nt: TGTGCCAGCAGTTTAAAATCAGGGTCCTTAAACTATGGCTACACCTTC
v_call: TRBV7-2; d_call: -; clone_size: -; j_call: TRBJ2-7; cdr3_aa: CASSLAPLSYEQYF; cdr3_nt: TGTGCCAGCAGCTTAGCGCCCTTAAGCTACGAGCAGTACTTC
v_call: TRBV20-1; d_call: -; clone_size: -; j_call: TRBJ1-1; cdr3_aa: CMAPHPNTEAFF; cdr3_nt: TGCATGGCGCCACACCCGAACACTGAAGCTTTCTTT
v_call: TRBV5-1; d_call: -; clone_size: -; j_call: TRBJ2-3; cdr3_aa: CASSVTGFTDTQYF; cdr3_nt: TGCGCCAGCAGCGTGACCGGGTTCACAGATACGCAGTATTTT
v_call: TRBV20-1; d_call: -; clone_size: few; j_call: TRBJ1-2; cdr3_aa: CSATQGNYGYTF; cdr3_nt: TGCAGTGCTACCCAGGGTAACTATGGCTACACCTTC
v_call: TRBV2; d_call: TRBD1; clone_size: -; j_call: TRBJ1-2; cdr3_aa: CASSPTGRSLGYTF; cdr3_nt: TGTGCCAGCAGCCCGACAGGGCGTTCCCTTGGCTACACCTTC
v_call: TRBV20-1; d_call: TRBD1; clone_size: -; j_call: TRBJ1-1; cdr3_aa: CSAFPTGGRTEAFF; cdr3_nt: TGCAGTGCTTTCCCGACAGGGGGTAGGACTGAAGCTTTCTTT
v_call: TRBV4-2; d_call: -; clone_size: -; j_call: TRBJ1-5; cdr3_aa: CASSQEGAVSNQPQHF; cdr3_nt: TGTGCCAGCAGCCAAGAGGGGGCGGTTAGCAATCAGCCCCAGCATTTT
v_call: TRBV6-5; d_call: -; clone_size: -; j_call: TRBJ1-2; cdr3_aa: CASSYGSGRQGYTF; cdr3_nt: TGTGCCAGCAGTTACGGGTCAGGGCGGCAGGGCTACACCTTC
v_call: TRBV4-3; d_call: -; clone_size: -; j_call: TRBJ1-1; cdr3_aa: CASSTLREGRTETFF; cdr3_nt: TGCGCCAGCAGCACCTTAAGGGAGGGCCGGACTGAAACTTTCTTT
v_call: TRBV4-2; d_call: TRBD1; clone_size: -; j_call: TRBJ2-1; cdr3_aa: CATQTGIGYNEQFF; cdr3_nt: TGTGCCACCCAGACAGGGATTGGTTACAATGAGCAGTTCTTC
v_call: TRBV5-1; d_call: TRBD1; clone_size: -; j_call: TRBJ2-1; cdr3_aa: CASSPDREGQFF; cdr3_nt: TGCGCCAGCAGCCCCGACAGGGAAGGTCAGTTCTTC
v_call: TRBV6-5; d_call: -; clone_size: many; j_call: TRBJ1-2; cdr3_aa: CASSYSQGTGYTF; cdr3_nt: TGTGCCAGCAGTTACTCCCAGGGAACTGGCTACACCTTC
v_call: TRBV25-1; d_call: TRBD2; clone_size: few; j_call: TRBJ2-3; cdr3_aa: CASSRQAGSTDTQYF; cdr3_nt: TGTGCCAGCAGCCGCCAAGCGGGAAGCACAGATACGCAGTATTTT
v_call: TRBV29-1; d_call: -; clone_size: -; j_call: TRBJ1-1; cdr3_aa: CSVELRFMNTEAFF; cdr3_nt: TGCAGCGTTGAATTGAGGTTTATGAACACTGAAGCTTTCTTT
v_call: TRBV2; d_call: -; clone_size: -; j_call: TRBJ2-2; cdr3_aa: CASSRDPRSTGELFF; cdr3_nt: TGTGCCAGCAGTCGGGACCCTCGGAGCACCGGGGAGCTGTTTTTT
v_call: TRBV5-1; d_call: TRBD2; clone_size: -; j_call: TRBJ2-1; cdr3_aa: CASSSGTSIYNEQFF; cdr3_nt: TGCGCCAGCAGCTCGGGGACTAGCATCTACAATGAGCAGTTCTTC
v_call: TRBV5-1; d_call: TRBD1; clone_size: few; j_call: TRBJ1-4; cdr3_aa: CASSLGDSQNEKLFF; cdr3_nt: TGCGCCAGCAGCTTGGGGGACAGTCAGAATGAAAAACTGTTTTTT
v_call: TRBV29-1; d_call: -; clone_size: few; j_call: TRBJ1-2; cdr3_aa: CSVEADTPGYTF; cdr3_nt: TGCAGCGTTGAAGCGGACACCCCTGGCTACACCTTC
v_call: TRBV12-3/TRBV12-4; d_call: -; clone_size: -; j_call: TRBJ2-1; cdr3_aa: CASSLFPESDNEQFF; cdr3_nt: TGTGCCAGCAGTTTATTCCCAGAGTCCGACAATGAGCAGTTCTTC
v_call: TRBV2; d_call: TRBD1; clone_size: -; j_call: TRBJ2-5; cdr3_aa: CASLGQGAYNEQYF; cdr3_nt: TGTGCCAGCCTGGGACAGGGGGCCTACAATGAGCAGTACTTC
v_call: TRBV5-1; d_call: TRBD1; clone_size: -; j_call: TRBJ2-3; cdr3_aa: CASSTGTGADTQYF; cdr3_nt: TGCGCCAGCAGCACTGGCACAGGGGCCGATACGCAGTATTTT
v_call: TRBV9; d_call: TRBD1; clone_size: -; j_call: TRBJ1-2; cdr3_aa: CASSVPGQGPYTF; cdr3_nt: TGTGCCAGCAGCGTTCCAGGACAGGGACCCTACACCTTC
v_call: TRBV6-2/TRBV6-3; d_call: -; clone_size: -; j_call: TRBJ1-1; cdr3_aa: CASSYPTAGETEAFF; cdr3_nt: TGTGCCAGCAGTTACCCGACAGCGGGGGAAACTGAAGCTTTCTTT
v_call: TRBV6-1; d_call: -; clone_size: -; j_call: TRBJ1-2; cdr3_aa: CATYKGNLYGYTF; cdr3_nt: TGTGCCACCTACAAGGGGAACCTCTATGGCTACACCTTC
v_call: TRBV29-1; d_call: -; clone_size: -; j_call: TRBJ1-1; cdr3_aa: CSVEGRLNMNTEAFF; cdr3_nt: TGCAGCGTTGAAGGGCGGCTGAACATGAACACTGAAGCTTTCTTT
v_call: TRBV7-2; d_call: TRBD2; clone_size: -; j_call: TRBJ2-5; cdr3_aa: CASSLEPSGGGTQYF; cdr3_nt: TGTGCCAGCAGCTTAGAGCCCAGCGGGGGGGGGACCCAGTACTTC